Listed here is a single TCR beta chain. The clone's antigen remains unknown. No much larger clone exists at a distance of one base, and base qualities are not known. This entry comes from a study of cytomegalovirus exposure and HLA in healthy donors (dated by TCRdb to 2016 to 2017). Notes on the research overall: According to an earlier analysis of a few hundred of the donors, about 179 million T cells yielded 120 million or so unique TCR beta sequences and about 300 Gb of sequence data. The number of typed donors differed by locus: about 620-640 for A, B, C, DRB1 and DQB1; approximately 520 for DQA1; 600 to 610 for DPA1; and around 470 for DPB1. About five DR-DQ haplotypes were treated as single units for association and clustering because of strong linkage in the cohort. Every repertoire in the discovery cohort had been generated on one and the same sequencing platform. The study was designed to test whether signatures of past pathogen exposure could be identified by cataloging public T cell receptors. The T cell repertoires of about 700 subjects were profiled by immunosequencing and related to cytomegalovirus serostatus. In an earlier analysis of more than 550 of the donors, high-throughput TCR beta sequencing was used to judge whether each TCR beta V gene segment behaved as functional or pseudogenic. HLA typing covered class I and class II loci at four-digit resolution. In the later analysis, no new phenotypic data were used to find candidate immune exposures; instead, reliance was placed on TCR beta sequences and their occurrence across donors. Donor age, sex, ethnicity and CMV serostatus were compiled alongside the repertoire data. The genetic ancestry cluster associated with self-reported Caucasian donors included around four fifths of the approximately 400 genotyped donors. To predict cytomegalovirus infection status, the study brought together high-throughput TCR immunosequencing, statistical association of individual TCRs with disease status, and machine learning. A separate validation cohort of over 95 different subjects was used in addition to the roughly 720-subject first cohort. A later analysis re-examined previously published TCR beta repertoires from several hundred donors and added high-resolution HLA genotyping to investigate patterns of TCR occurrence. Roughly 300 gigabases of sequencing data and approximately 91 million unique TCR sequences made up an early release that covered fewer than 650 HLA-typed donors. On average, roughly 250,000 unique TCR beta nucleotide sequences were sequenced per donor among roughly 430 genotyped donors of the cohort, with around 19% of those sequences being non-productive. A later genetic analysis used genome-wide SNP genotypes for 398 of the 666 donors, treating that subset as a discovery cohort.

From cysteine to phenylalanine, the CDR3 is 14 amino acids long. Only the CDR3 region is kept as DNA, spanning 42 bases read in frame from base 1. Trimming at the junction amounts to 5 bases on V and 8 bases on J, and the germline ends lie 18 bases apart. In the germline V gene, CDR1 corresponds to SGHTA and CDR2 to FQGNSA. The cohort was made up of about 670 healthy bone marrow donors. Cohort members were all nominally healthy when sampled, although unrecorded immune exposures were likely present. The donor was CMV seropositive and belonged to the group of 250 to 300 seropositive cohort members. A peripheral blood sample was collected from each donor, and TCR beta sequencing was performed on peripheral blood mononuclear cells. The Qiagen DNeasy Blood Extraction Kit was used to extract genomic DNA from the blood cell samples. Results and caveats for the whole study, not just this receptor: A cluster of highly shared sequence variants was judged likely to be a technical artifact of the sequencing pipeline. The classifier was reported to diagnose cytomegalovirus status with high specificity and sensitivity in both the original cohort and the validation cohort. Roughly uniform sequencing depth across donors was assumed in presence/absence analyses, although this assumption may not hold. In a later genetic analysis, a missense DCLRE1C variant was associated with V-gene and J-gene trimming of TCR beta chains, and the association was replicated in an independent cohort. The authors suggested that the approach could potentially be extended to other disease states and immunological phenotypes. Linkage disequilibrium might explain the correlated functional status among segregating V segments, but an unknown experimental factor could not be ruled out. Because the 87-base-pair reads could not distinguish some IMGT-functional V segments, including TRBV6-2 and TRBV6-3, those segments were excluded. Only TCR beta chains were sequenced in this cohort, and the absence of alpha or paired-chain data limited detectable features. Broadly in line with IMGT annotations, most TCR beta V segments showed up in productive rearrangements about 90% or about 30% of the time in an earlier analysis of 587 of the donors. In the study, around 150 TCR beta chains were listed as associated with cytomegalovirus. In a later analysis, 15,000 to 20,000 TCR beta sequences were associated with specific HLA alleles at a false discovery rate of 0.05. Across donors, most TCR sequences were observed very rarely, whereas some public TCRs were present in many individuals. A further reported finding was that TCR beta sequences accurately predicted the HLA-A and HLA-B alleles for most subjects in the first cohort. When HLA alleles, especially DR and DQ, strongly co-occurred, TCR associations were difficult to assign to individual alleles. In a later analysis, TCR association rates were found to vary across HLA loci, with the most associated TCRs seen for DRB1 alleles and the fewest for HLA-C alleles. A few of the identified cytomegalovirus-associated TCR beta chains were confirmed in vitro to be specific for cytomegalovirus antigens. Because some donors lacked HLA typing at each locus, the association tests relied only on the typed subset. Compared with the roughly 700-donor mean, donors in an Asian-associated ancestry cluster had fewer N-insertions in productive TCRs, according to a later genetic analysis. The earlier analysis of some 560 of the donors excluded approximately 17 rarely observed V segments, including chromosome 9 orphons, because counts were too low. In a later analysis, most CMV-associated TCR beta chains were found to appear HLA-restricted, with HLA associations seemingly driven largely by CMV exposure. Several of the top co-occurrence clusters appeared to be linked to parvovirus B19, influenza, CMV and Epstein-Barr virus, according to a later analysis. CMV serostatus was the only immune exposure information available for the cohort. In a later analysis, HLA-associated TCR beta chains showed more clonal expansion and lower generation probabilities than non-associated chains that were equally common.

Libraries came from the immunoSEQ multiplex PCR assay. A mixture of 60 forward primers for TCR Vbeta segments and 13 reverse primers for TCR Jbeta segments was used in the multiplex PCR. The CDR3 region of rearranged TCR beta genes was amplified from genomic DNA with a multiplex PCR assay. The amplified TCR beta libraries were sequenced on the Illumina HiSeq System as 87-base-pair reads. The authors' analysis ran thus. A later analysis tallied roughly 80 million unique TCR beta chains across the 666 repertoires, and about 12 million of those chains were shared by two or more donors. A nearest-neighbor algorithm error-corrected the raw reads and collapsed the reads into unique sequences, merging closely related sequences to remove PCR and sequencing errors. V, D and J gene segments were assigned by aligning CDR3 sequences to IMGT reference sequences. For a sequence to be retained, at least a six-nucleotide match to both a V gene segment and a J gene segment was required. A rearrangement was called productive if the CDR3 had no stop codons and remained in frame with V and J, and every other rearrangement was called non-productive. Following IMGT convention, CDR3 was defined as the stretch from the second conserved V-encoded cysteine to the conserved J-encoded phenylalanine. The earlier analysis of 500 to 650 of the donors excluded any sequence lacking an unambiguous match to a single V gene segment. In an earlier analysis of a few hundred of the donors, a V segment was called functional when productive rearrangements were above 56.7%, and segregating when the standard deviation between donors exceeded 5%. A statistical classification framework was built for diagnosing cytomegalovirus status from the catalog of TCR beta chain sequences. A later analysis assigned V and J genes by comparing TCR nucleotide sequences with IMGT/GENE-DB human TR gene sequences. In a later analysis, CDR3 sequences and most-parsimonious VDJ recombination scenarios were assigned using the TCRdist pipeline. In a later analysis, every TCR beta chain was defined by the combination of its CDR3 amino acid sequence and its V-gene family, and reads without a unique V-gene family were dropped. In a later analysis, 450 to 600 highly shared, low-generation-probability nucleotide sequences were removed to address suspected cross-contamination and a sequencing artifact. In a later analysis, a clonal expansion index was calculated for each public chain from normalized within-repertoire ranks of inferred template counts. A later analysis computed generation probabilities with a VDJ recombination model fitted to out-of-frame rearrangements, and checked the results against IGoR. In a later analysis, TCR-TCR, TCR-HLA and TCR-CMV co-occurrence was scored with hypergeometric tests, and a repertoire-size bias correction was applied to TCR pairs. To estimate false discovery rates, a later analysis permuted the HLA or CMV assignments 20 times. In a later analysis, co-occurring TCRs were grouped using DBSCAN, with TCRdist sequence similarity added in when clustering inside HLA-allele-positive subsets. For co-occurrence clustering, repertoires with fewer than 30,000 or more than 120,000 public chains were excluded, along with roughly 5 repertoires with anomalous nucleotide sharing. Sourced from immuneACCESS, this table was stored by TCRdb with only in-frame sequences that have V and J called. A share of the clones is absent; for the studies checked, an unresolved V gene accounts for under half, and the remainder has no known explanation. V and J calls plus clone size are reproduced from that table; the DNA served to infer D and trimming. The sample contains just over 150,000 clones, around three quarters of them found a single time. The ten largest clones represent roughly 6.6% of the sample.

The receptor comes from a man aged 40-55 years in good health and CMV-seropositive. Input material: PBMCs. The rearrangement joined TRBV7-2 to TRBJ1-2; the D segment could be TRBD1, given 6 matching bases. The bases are TGTGCCAGCAGCAACCTGCGGGGGGCGGAGGGCTACACCTTC. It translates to CASSNLRGAEGYTF.